This record covers a single T cell receptor beta chain. Its antigen is still unknown. This sample is drawn from a study of T cells in localized non-small cell lung cancer. Whole-study findings and limits: Longer overall survival was linked to higher blood T cell density. Owing to sequencing of a solitary tumor region, heterogeneity cannot be discounted. Uninvolved adjacent lung showed the highest T cell clonality, exceeding tumor. When the top 100 tumor clones were examined, a median about 60 of them also appeared in the adjacent lung, which was paired and uninvolved.

Assay used: immunoSEQ multiplex PCR; TCRdb lists only in-frame clones, some missing. The sample comprises 75,000 to 85,000 clones, 75% to 85% of which are singletons, and about a tenth rests with the top ten. Trimming left V 5 bases short and J 2 bases short, with 7 bases between. The CDR3 extends over 12 amino acids. Germline V gene data show CDR1 as PRHDT and CDR2 as FYEKMQ (reference sequence). Sequences were derived from peripheral blood, sampled before any cancer treatment. This TCR was sampled from an older female donor with stage I lung adenocarcinoma. The chain joins TRBV13 to TRBJ2-7; D gene unclear. CDR3 nucleotide sequence: TGTGCCAGCAGCGCCGGACCCTACGAGCAGTACTTC. Translation: CASSAGPYEQYF.